This entry features one TCR beta chain sequence. Original processing notes: Amplified reference gene primers provided the basis for estimating nucleated cell counts. The repertoire was sequenced with immunoSEQ multiplex PCR; TCRdb's copy has only in-frame clones and lacks some. That table is the source of V, J and clone size, and D and trimming were worked out from the DNA. The sample consists of under 250,000 clones, around 81% of them appearing once. The entry originates in a study of blood T cell repertoires in COVID-19. Study-level background: Both acute and convalescent COVID-19 samples were obtained from the United States, Italy and Spain. T cells, B-cell-depleted T cells, or PBMCs supplied cDNA or gDNA.

Germline CDR1 reads LGHNA; CDR2 reads YSLEER. Trimming left V 4 bases short and J 1 base short, with 9 bases between. This CDR3 region has 14 residues. The TCR was taken from a human donor in a cohort sampled during active COVID-19. The sample consisted of peripheral blood. The chain recombines TRBV4-3 with TRBJ2-3; D remains ambiguous. CDR3 nucleotides: TGCGCCAGCAGCCCGTTACGAGGCACAGATACGCAGTATTTT. This gives the protein CASSPLRGTDTQYF.